This TCR beta chain is drawn from a study of neoadjuvant anti-PD-1 for oral cavity cancer. Study-level background: Non-progressing patients received a fourth nivolumab dose near day 43, then surgery on days 50-56. General study results and limits: Higher pretreatment blood Treg/Th17 ratios correlated with higher pretreatment blood and lower post-treatment tumor TCRbeta clonality.

In regard to this clone: What it recognizes is unknown.

Time point defined: after neoadjuvant nivolumab, at surgical resection. The J segment lost 7 bases and the V segment lost 5 bases, leaving 9 bases of the junction unmatched. CDR1 is SEHNR, CDR2 FQNEAQ, per germline (reference sequence). The CDR3 is made up of 14 amino acids. Six replicates per PBMC sample, mostly from about 460 ng of genomic DNA. Assay used: immunoSEQ multiplex PCR; TCRdb lists only in-frame clones, some missing. The table records over 65,000 clones, around 85% of them present only once. This specimen consisted of PBMCs, obtained after nivolumab (anti-PD-1) treatment. This chain uses TRBV7-9 with TRBJ1-2; 8 bases fit TRBD1. The sequence was obtained from a person aged 35 to 85 with oral cavity squamous cell carcinoma. CDR3 in amino acids: CASSLGQGAPGYTF. Written as DNA, the CDR3 is TGTGCCAGCAGCCTTGGTCAGGGGGCGCCTGGCTACACCTTC.